A selection of T cell receptor beta chains follows, all from one sample in a study of technical replicates of blood from several donors. Some clones are missing from TCRdb's copy, which holds only in-frame ones; the method was immunoSEQ multiplex PCR. The sample lists about 81,000 clones; approximately 80% were seen once. The sequenced material came from PBMCs. All receptors come from a human donor in good health. Some clones in this sample may be carry-over from other donors' samples. The CDR3 runs from the conserved cysteine through the conserved F or W. D genes are given only for firm matches. Not every row has a clone size; where given, it reads once, few, many or a size class.

d_gene	v_gene	len	abundance	j_gene	CDR3nt	CDR3aa
NA	TRBV2	12	few	TRBJ1-6	TGTGCCAGCAGTGAACCGGGTTCACCCCTCCACTTT	CASSEPGSPLHF
NA	TRBV30	14	NA	TRBJ2-1	TGTGCCTGGAGTGTGACTAGACCGGGTAATGAGCAGTTCTTC	CAWSVTRPGNEQFF
NA	TRBV4-2	16	NA	TRBJ2-7	TGTGCCAGCAGCCCCGCCTCCGACAGGCTAGAGGACGAGCAGTACTTC	CASSPASDRLEDEQYF
TRBD2	TRBV7-2	15	NA	TRBJ2-3	TGTGCCAGCAGCTGGGGACTAGCGGGAGTTGATACGCAGTATTTT	CASSWGLAGVDTQYF
TRBD1	TRBV19	13	NA	TRBJ2-7	TGTGCCAGTAGTATGGGACAGGGAGGGGAGCAGTACTTC	CASSMGQGGEQYF
NA	TRBV7-9	17	NA	TRBJ2-5	TGTGCCAGCACCATTACCGGAGGCTTAACGGGGCAAGAGACCCAGTACTTC	CASTITGGLTGQETQYF
TRBD2	TRBV5-1	15	NA	TRBJ2-1	TGCGCCAGCAGCTCCGAGCGGGGCTCACACAATGAGGAGTTCTTC	CASSSERGSHNEEFF
NA	TRBV18	15	NA	TRBJ1-2	TGTGCCAGCTCACCTTCAGTTCAGGAAAACTATGGCTACACCTTC	CASSPSVQENYGYTF
NA	TRBV30	15	NA	TRBJ1-3	TGTGCCTGGAGTCCCTCGGGGGTACTTGGAAACACCATATATTTT	CAWSPSGVLGNTIYF
NA	TRBV4-2	17	NA	TRBJ2-1	TGTGCCAGCAGCCAAGATAGGGGCGTAACCTCCTACAATGAGCAGTTCTTC	CASSQDRGVTSYNEQFF
TRBD2	TRBV11-1	18	few	TRBJ2-4	TGTGCCAGCAGCCATGGGACTAGCGGGGGATTAGCCAAAAACATTCAGTACTTC	CASSHGTSGGLAKNIQYF
TRBD1	TRBV11-1	15	NA	TRBJ2-2	TGTGCCAGCGGCGACAGGGGGCAGGAGGCCGGGGAGCTGTTTTTT	CASGDRGQEAGELFF
TRBD1	TRBV4-1	17	NA	TRBJ1-4	TGCGCCAGCAGCCAAGGAGACAGGGGGCTTGATAATGAAAAACTGTTTTTT	CASSQGDRGLDNEKLFF
TRBD2	TRBV7-8	15	NA	TRBJ2-3	TGTGCCAGCCGAATGTGGGCGGGAGTCCCAGATACGCAGTATTTT	CASRMWAGVPDTQYF
NA	TRBV2	15	NA	TRBJ2-1	TGTGCCAGCAGTGAAGGCAGGGGCTCCTACAATGAGCAGTTCTTC	CASSEGRGSYNEQFF
NA	TRBV10-2	12	NA	TRBJ2-6	TGCGGAGCAGGATCTGGGGCCAACGTCCTGACTTTC	CGAGSGANVLTF
NA	TRBV15	13	NA	TRBJ2-1	TGTGCCACCAGCCGGGACTCCCAATATGGGCAGTTCTTC	CATSRDSQYGQFF
TRBD1	TRBV6-5	15	NA	TRBJ1-6	TGTGCCAGCAGTTACAAAGAGGGGGCTGTTAAATCCCTCCACTTT	CASSYKEGAVKSLHF
TRBD2	TRBV9	17	NA	TRBJ2-1	TGTGCCAGCAGCGAGCGGCCGACTAGCGGGAATAAGAATGAGCAGTTCTTC	CASSERPTSGNKNEQFF
NA	TRBV4-3	15	NA	TRBJ2-7	TGCGCCAGCAGCCCTTCAACCAGGGTAGGGTACGAGCAGTACTTC	CASSPSTRVGYEQYF
TRBD2	TRBV9	15	NA	TRBJ2-3	TGTGCCAGCGGGGTCGGCGGGGGGGTCGCAGATACGCAGTATTTT	CASGVGGGVADTQYF
NA	TRBV11-3	16	NA	TRBJ1-2	TGTGCCAGCAGCTTAGATCATCAGTCCCCTAACTATGGCTACACCTTC	CASSLDHQSPNYGYTF
NA	TRBV19	13	NA	TRBJ2-7	TGTGCCAGTAGCAACAGGGTCACCGAAAAACAGTACTTC	CASSNRVTEKQYF
NA	TRBV19	15	NA	TRBJ1-4	TGTGCCAGTAGTCCCCGGAGTCATAGGAATGAAAAACTGTTTTTT	CASSPRSHRNEKLFF
TRBD1	TRBV5-8	13	NA	TRBJ2-7	TGTGCCAGCACCTACAGGGGGCCCTACGAGCAGTACTTC	CASTYRGPYEQYF
TRBD1	TRBV4-3	14	NA	TRBJ1-1	TGCGCCAGCAGCCAAGACCGGACAGGGGGAAGTGGTTTCTTT	CASSQDRTGGSGFF
TRBD2	TRBV10-3	13	NA	TRBJ2-4	TGTGCCATCAGTGATCGGGGGGTGAACATTCAGTACTTC	CAISDRGVNIQYF
NA	TRBV7-9	14	NA	TRBJ1-2	TGTGCCAGCAGCTTCACAGGGAATTCCTATGGCTACACCTTC	CASSFTGNSYGYTF
NA	TRBV20-1	11	few	TRBJ2-7	TGCAGTGCTAGAGGGAGGTACGAGCAGTACTTC	CSARGRYEQYF
NA	TRBV5-1	14	NA	TRBJ1-4	TGCGCCAGCAAGTCGGGAGAAGCTAATGAAAAACTGTTTTTT	CASKSGEANEKLFF
NA	TRBV30	13	NA	TRBJ1-1	TGTGCCTGGAAGCGGGGGCCCCTCTATGAAGCTTTCTTT	CAWKRGPLYEAFF
TRBD1	TRBV9	17	few	TRBJ2-6	TGTGCCAGCAGCGGCTTCCAGGGGGCGGGTGGGGCCAACGTCCTGACTTTC	CASSGFQGAGGANVLTF
NA	TRBV23-1	13	few	TRBJ1-1	TGCGCCAGCAGTCCCGGCTTAAGGGAGGAAGCTTTCTTT	CASSPGLREEAFF
NA	TRBV6-5	15	NA	TRBJ2-7	TGTGCCAGCAGTAAGCTACGACAGAGCATTTACGAGCAGTACTTC	CASSKLRQSIYEQYF
NA	TRBV6-1	13	NA	TRBJ1-2	TGTGCCAGCAGTGAATCAGGGAGGGATGGCTACACCTTC	CASSESGRDGYTF
TRBD2	TRBV7-2	17	NA	TRBJ2-3	TGTGCCAGCAGCTTAGATCGTCAAGCGGGAGAACGAGATACGCAGTATTTT	CASSLDRQAGERDTQYF
TRBD1	TRBV6-5	14	few	TRBJ2-5	TGTGCCAGCCGACAGGGACAGAGAGTGGAGACCCAGTACTTC	CASRQGQRVETQYF
NA	TRBV5-6	16	NA	TRBJ2-6	TGTGCCAGCAGCTTTGTGTTGGAGCCTGGGGCCAACGTCCTGACTTTC	CASSFVLEPGANVLTF
NA	TRBV5-6	11	NA	TRBJ2-1	TGTGCCAGCAGCTTACAGAATGAGCAGTTCTTC	CASSLQNEQFF
TRBD1	TRBV2	15	NA	TRBJ2-2	TGTGCCAGCAGCGGGACAGGAGCGACCACCGGGGAGCTGTTTTTT	CASSGTGATTGELFF
TRBD2	TRBV19	14	NA	TRBJ2-1	TGTGCCAGTAGTGCAGGACTAGCGGCGAATGAGCAGTTCTTC	CASSAGLAANEQFF
TRBD2	TRBV18	17	NA	TRBJ2-5	TGTGCCAGCTCACTAAGCACGAGCGGGGATCGGGGAGAGACCCAGTACTTC	CASSLSTSGDRGETQYF
TRBD1	TRBV29-1	13	few	TRBJ2-1	TGCAGCGGGGGACAGGCCGACTGGAATGAGCAGTTCTTC	CSGGQADWNEQFF
NA	TRBV18	20	once	TRBJ2-6	TGTGCCAGCTCACCATTGGCGGTGCGCGGACAGCACTCTGGGGCCAACGTCCTGACTTTC	CASSPLAVRGQHSGANVLTF
TRBD1	TRBV2	15	NA	TRBJ2-5	TGTGCCAGCAGGGGACAGGGGTTGGCCACAGAGACCCAGTACTTC	CASRGQGLATETQYF
TRBD1	TRBV29-1	12	few	TRBJ1-2	TGCAGCGTGGGGGACAGGAGGGATGGCTACACCTTC	CSVGDRRDGYTF
TRBD1	TRBV5-4	15	NA	TRBJ1-1	TGTGCCAGCAGCAAAGGACAGGGCATTAATACTGAAGCTTTCTTT	CASSKGQGINTEAFF
NA	TRBV10-2	14	NA	TRBJ1-2	TGCGCCAGCAGTCCCCTCAGGCAGGGCTATGGCTACACCTTC	CASSPLRQGYGYTF
TRBD2	TRBV4-2	18	NA	TRBJ2-2	TGTGCCAGCAGCCCGGGACTAGCGGGAGGGCCGAACACCGGGGAGCTGTTTTTT	CASSPGLAGGPNTGELFF
NA	TRBV7-9	13	NA	TRBJ2-5	TGTGCCAGCAGCTTAGGCAGGGTTGAGACCCAGTACTTC	CASSLGRVETQYF
NA	TRBV7-2	17	NA	TRBJ2-3	TGTGCCAGCAGCTTAGGCGGTAGCGGATGGAGCACAGATACGCAGTATTTT	CASSLGGSGWSTDTQYF
NA	TRBV14	14	NA	TRBJ2-3	TGTGCCAGCAGGGCCAGACAGGCCACAGATACGCAGTATTTT	CASRARQATDTQYF
TRBD1	TRBV7-2	15	NA	TRBJ1-4	TGTGCCAGCAGCGGGGGACAGGGCGCTAATGAAAAACTGTTTTTT	CASSGGQGANEKLFF
TRBD1	TRBV5-1	15	NA	TRBJ2-2	TGCGCCAGCAGCCTGACAGGGGCGAACACCGGGGAGCTGTTTTTT	CASSLTGANTGELFF
TRBD2	TRBV29-1	15	NA	TRBJ2-3	TGCAGCGCCGCGACTAGCGGGAGTTACACAGATACGCAGTATTTT	CSAATSGSYTDTQYF